The present TCR beta chain was sequenced within a study of T cells in Graves' hyperthyroidism and ophthalmopathy. Whole-study findings and limits: Blood samples included most of the expanded thyroid clonotypes exceeding 0.001.

What was amplified from RNA transcripts were TCR beta CDR3 regions. A set of HTBI primers served as the primers for a first-round RT-PCR of the TCR CDR3. One entry per CDR3 protein results from TCRdb running MiXCR on the multiplex PCR reads. The sample carries 650,000 to 700,000 distinct CDR3 sequences, approximately 15% recorded once. This clonotype was detected a few times. Its target is not known. The V gene lost 2 bases and the J gene lost 0 bases, with 12 bases spanning the gap. From germline, CDR1 is SGHVS and CDR2 FNYEAQ. This CDR3 region has 16 residues. The authors deemed Graves' hyperthyroidism stable absent ophthalmopathy progression within 18 months.

What was sequenced was blood. This TCR was recovered from a man aged 45-65 years with Graves' hyperthyroidism. The V call is TRBV7-6, the J call TRBJ2-3; D perhaps matches TRBD1 (6 bases). CDR3 sequence (DNA): TGTGCCAGCAGCTTAAACCACGGACAGAGCACAGATACGCAGTATTTT. It translates to CASSLNHGQSTDTQYF.